Below, 25 T cell receptor beta chains from the same sample are listed, as sequenced in a study of OX40 agonist ivuxolimab in advanced cancers. Method: immunoSEQ multiplex PCR; TCRdb's copy keeps in-frame clones and lacks some. The sample has 39,000 or so clones, around 89% seen once. The starting material was CD4+ or CD8+ T cells sorted from blood, obtained in a trial of the OX40 agonist ivuxolimab. These receptors came from an adult with an advanced solid tumor such as melanoma, head and neck, liver or kidney cancer.

J is TRBJ2-6 and V is TRBV5-1, with D hard to call. CDR3 size: 15 residues. Looked up from germline, CDR1 is SGHRS and CDR2 is YFSETQ. Deletions cut 5 bases from V and 0 bases from J, with 9 bases between. The CDR3, as DNA: TGCGCCAGCAGTGAAGGCCGCTCTGGGGCCAACGTCCTGACTTTC. It specifies CASSEGRSGANVLTF.

V gene TRBV7-2 combines with J gene TRBJ2-7, with TRBD2 matching over 7 bases. V lost 6 bases and J lost 5; bases outside the gene matches: 13. From germline, CDR1 is SGHTA and CDR2 FQGNSA. This CDR3 spans 15 amino acids. CDR3 in amino acids: CASSYQKGRVDEQYF. The CDR3 DNA reads as TGTGCCAGCAGTTATCAAAAGGGGAGGGTGGACGAGCAGTACTTC.

The V call is TRBV5-1, the J call TRBJ2-1; 10 bases fit TRBD2. V dropped 2 bases and J dropped 3; count of bases not matched to a gene: 5. The CDR3 spans 16 residues. Per germline, CDR1 SGHRS and CDR2 YFSETQ. The CDR3 bases are TGCGCCAGCAGCTTCGGCCAGCGGGGGGGCTACAATGAGCAGTTCTTC. It encodes CASSFGQRGGYNEQFF.

This clone was counted once. The chain couples TRBV5-5 to TRBJ2-1, with a possible D match to TRBD1 (6 bases). This CDR3 has 15 residues. Germline V lookup: CDR1 SGHKS, CDR2 YYEKEE (reference sequence). V lost 6 bases, J lost 0 bases, and 13 bases lay in between. CDR3 amino acids: CASTQEGVSYNEQFF. The CDR3 DNA sequence: TGTGCCAGCACCCAAGAGGGGGTCTCCTACAATGAGCAGTTCTTC.

The chain has TRBV5-1 and TRBJ2-3, with D uncertain. Trimming cost V 0 bases and J 0 bases, with 8 bases left between them. The germline CDR1 and CDR2 sequences are SGHRS and YFSETQ. The CDR3 loop spans 15 amino acids. CDR3 sequence (DNA): TGCGCCAGCAGCTTGGTTGAGCCTAGCACAGATACGCAGTATTTT. It yields the protein CASSLVEPSTDTQYF.

V gene TRBV4-1 combines with J gene TRBJ1-2; 7 positions agree with TRBD1. The ends lost 3 bases at V and 3 bases at J; junction bases unmatched: 7. Germline V lookup: CDR1 MGHRA, CDR2 YSYEKL. The CDR3 contains 15 residues. The CDR3 reads CASSHLDRSDYGYTF. The CDR3 DNA reads as TGCGCCAGCAGCCACCTGGACAGGAGTGACTATGGCTACACCTTC.

The genes are TRBV5-6 and TRBJ1-2, with D possibly being TRBD1 (5 bases). CDR1 and CDR2 from the germline V gene are SGHDT and YYEEEE. The V and J ends lost 1 base and 7 bases respectively, with 11 bases between them. The CDR3 has 13 residues. The CDR3 spells CASSLRRDGGYTF. The CDR3 region has the DNA TGTGCCAGCAGCTTGAGGAGGGACGGTGGCTACACCTTC.

The rearrangement uses TRBV28 and TRBJ2-7; D uncertain. CDR1 MDHEN and CDR2 SYDVKM come from the germline V gene. This CDR3 region has 13 residues. V was shortened by 6 bases and J by 5 bases, with 14 bases between the two germline ends. CDR3 protein: CASSPPATHEQYF. The CDR3 DNA reads TGTGCCAGCAGCCCTCCGGCGACGCACGAGCAGTACTTC.

The genes are TRBV4-1 and TRBJ1-5, with D uncertain. This CDR3 has 15 amino acids. Germline-derived CDR1 and CDR2 are MGHRA and YSYEKL. Trimming took off 3 bases at V and 3 bases at J, with 12 bases between the two ends. The CDR3 protein is CASSQGSLSNQPQHF. The DNA for the CDR3 is TGCGCCAGCAGCCAGGGGTCTCTATCCAATCAGCCCCAGCATTTT.

V usage is TRBV4-1 and J usage is TRBJ2-3; D is possibly TRBD2 (5 bases). The CDR3 runs to 15 residues. V gave up 0 bases and J gave up 4 bases, with 11 bases separating them. CDR1 is MGHRA, CDR2 YSYEKL, per germline. For the CDR3, the DNA is TGCGCCAGCAGCCAAGAATATCGAGCGGCAGATACGCAGTATTTT. Translating it yields CASSQEYRAADTQYF.

This clone showed up just once. J is TRBJ1-6 and V is TRBV7-9; D is perhaps TRBD1 (6 bases). The germline gives CDR1 SEHNR, CDR2 FQNEAQ (reference sequence). V was pared by 4 bases and J by 10 bases, with 14 bases between. This CDR3 comprises 14 residues. CDR3 bases: TGTGCCAGCAGCTACACAGGGAGGGGGTCACCCCTCCACTTT. Its translation is CASSYTGRGSPLHF.

This clone was seen a handful of times. V usage is TRBV2 and J usage is TRBJ2-5; D gene unclear. This CDR3 has 11 amino acids. Trimming pared 6 bases from V and 2 bases from J, leaving 4 bases between. Germline V gives CDR1 SNHLY, CDR2 FYNNEI. Here the CDR3 reads CASSRQETQYF. CDR3 nucleotides: TGTGCCAGCAGCAGGCAAGAGACCCAGTACTTC.

The chain employs TRBV27 and TRBJ2-5, with 8 positions matching TRBD2. Trimming cost V 4 bases and J 1 base; bases outside gene matches: 5. Germline V gives CDR1 MNHEY, CDR2 SMNVEV (reference sequence). CDR3 length: 15 amino acids. CDR3 region: CASSYRTSGQETQYF. The CDR3 DNA is TGTGCCAGCAGTTACCGCACTAGCGGCCAAGAGACCCAGTACTTC.

The chain employs TRBV4-3 and TRBJ2-4; 12 bases align to TRBD2. Germline V gene sequence: CDR1 LGHNA, CDR2 YSLEER. V gave up 3 bases and J gave up 0 bases; unmatched junction bases: 12. This CDR3 region has 20 residues. The CDR3 reads CASSQAGLAGRPVAKNIQYF. CDR3 nucleotide sequence: TGCGCCAGCAGCCAGGCGGGACTAGCGGGTCGCCCTGTAGCCAAAAACATTCAGTACTTC.

This rearrangement joins TRBV5-1 to TRBJ1-1; possible D gene TRBD1, 5 bases. Trimming removed 2 bases from V and 4 bases from J, with 15 bases in between. The germline gives CDR1 SGHRS, CDR2 YFSETQ. CDR3 length equals 15 residues. The CDR3 bases are TGCGCCAGCAGCTTTTCCGGGACCGGGGGCACTGAAGCTTTCTTT. As protein: CASSFSGTGGTEAFF.

The CDR3 DNA sequence: TGTGCCAGCAGCGTGACTGGAAGCTCCTACAATGAGCAGTTCTTC. Translating gives CASSVTGSSYNEQFF. V and J are TRBV7-3 and TRBJ2-1; D is undetermined. Trimming removed 5 bases at V and 0 bases at J, with 11 bases between. From germline, CDR1 is SGHTA and CDR2 FQGTGA. The CDR3 totals 15 residues.

A note on this clone: Other DNA sequences in this specimen translate into the identical CDR3. The chain links TRBV11-3 to TRBJ2-2; D is ambiguous. The CDR3 spans 13 residues. Trimming stripped 3 bases from V and 8 bases from J, with 10 bases between. In germline, CDR1 is SGHNT, CDR2 YENEEA. CDR3 sequence reads: CASSFLGPGELFF. The CDR3 nucleotides read TGTGCCAGCAGCTTTTTGGGTCCGGGGGAGCTGTTTTTT.

The chain employs TRBV6-6 and TRBJ1-2, with 8 positions matching TRBD1. Trimming removed 7 bases from V and 8 bases from J; junction bases left unmatched: 12. The CDR3 spans 14 residues. Germline lookup yields CDR1 MNHNY and CDR2 SVGAGI (reference sequence). CDR3 DNA sequence: TGTGCCAGCACCCAGGGGCAGACAGGGGTCGGCTACACCTTC. Its translation: CASTQGQTGVGYTF.

This chain links TRBV7-2 with TRBJ2-1; 10 positions match TRBD2. The germline V gene has CDR1 SGHTA and CDR2 FQGNSA. The CDR3 contains 15 residues. The V segment lost 5 bases and the J segment 2 bases; nucleotides outside the gene matches: 3. CDR3 amino acids: CASSPGTSAYNEQFF. CDR3 coding DNA: TGTGCCAGCAGCCCTGGGACTAGCGCCTACAATGAGCAGTTCTTC.

The V gene is TRBV5-4, the J gene TRBJ1-2, with D maybe TRBD1 (5 bases). Trimming pared 1 base from V and 4 bases from J, leaving 17 bases between. The CDR3 is 16 residues long. CDR1 SGHNT and CDR2 YYREEE come from the germline V gene (reference sequence). Here the CDR3 reads CASSLWFRRGIYGYTF. CDR3 nucleotide sequence: TGTGCCAGCAGCTTGTGGTTCAGGAGGGGAATCTATGGCTACACCTTC. The variable domain in full, with the rest retrieved from reference TRBV5-4 and TRBJ1-2, is ETGVTQSPTHLIKTRGQQVTLRCSSQSGHNTVSWYQQALGQGPQFIFQYYREEENGRGNFPPRFSGLQFPNYSSELNVNALELDDSALYLCASSLWFRRGIYGYTFGSGTRLTVV.

The J gene is TRBJ2-7, the V gene TRBV7-9; tentative D call: TRBD1 (5 bases). The germline V gene encodes CDR1 SEHNR and CDR2 FQNEAQ (reference sequence). The CDR3 loop spans 12 amino acids. The V gene lost 5 bases and the J gene lost 3 bases, with 8 bases spanning the gap. The CDR3 spells CASSQTVYEQYF. For the CDR3, the DNA is TGTGCCAGCAGCCAGACAGTCTACGAGCAGTACTTC. Full variable domain (rest looked up from reference TRBV7-9 and TRBJ2-7): DTGVSQNPRHKITKRGQNVTFRCDPISEHNRLYWYRQTLGQGPEFLTYFQNEAQLEKSRLLSDRFSAERPKGSFSTLEIQRTEQGDSAMYLCASSQTVYEQYFGPGTRLTVT.

The J gene is TRBJ2-2, the V gene TRBV7-9, with 8 nucleotides matching TRBD1. Per germline, CDR1 SEHNR and CDR2 FQNEAQ (reference sequence). J gave up 3 bases and V 5 bases, and 11 bases lay outside the gene matches. The CDR3 loop spans 17 amino acids. The CDR3, as DNA: TGTGCCAGCAGCAGGTTACCGGGGACAGGATACACCGGGGAGCTGTTTTTT. Its translation is CASSRLPGTGYTGELFF.

The rearrangement links TRBV5-1 to TRBJ1-4; D not certain. Trimming shortened V by 3 bases and J by 3 bases, and 12 bases separated the two germline ends. Germline values: CDR1 SGHRS, CDR2 YFSETQ. The CDR3 covers 15 residues. The CDR3 bases are TGCGCCAGCAGCTCTCAGCCCCAGTCTAATGAAAAACTGTTTTTT. Its protein product is CASSSQPQSNEKLFF.

The chain uses TRBV5-8 and TRBJ2-1; 7 nucleotides agree with TRBD1. Germline CDR1 is SGHTS and CDR2 is YDEGEE. The ends lost 0 bases at V and 4 bases at J; junction bases unmatched: 4. This CDR3 comprises 15 residues. For the CDR3, the DNA is TGTGCCAGCAGCTTGGAAGGGGGCGCGTACAATGAGCAGTTCTTC. This translates into CASSLEGGAYNEQFF.

This CDR3 is CASSLGHYGYTF. CDR3 bases: TGTGCCAGCAGCTTAGGGCACTATGGCTACACCTTC. The chain joins TRBV11-2 to TRBJ1-2, with D unresolved. Germline V gives CDR1 SGHAT, CDR2 FQNNGV. There are 12 residues in the CDR3. V was shortened by 1 base and J by 3 bases, with 3 bases between the two germline ends.